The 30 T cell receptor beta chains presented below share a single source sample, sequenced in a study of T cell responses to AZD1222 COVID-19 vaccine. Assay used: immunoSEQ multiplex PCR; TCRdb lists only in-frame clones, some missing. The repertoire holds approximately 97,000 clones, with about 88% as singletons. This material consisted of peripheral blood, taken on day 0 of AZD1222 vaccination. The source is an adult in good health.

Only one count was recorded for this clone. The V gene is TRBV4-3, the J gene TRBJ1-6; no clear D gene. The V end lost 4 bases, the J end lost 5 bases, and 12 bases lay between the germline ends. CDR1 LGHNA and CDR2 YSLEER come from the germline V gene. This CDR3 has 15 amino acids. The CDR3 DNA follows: TGCGCCAGCAGCCCCGGTGCGGCCGATAATTCACCCCTCCACTTT. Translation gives CASSPGAADNSPLHF.

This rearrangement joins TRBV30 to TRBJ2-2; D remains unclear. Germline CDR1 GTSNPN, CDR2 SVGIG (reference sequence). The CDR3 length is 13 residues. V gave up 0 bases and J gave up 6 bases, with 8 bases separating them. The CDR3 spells CAWSVQSAGELFF. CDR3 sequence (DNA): TGTGCCTGGAGTGTCCAGTCTGCCGGGGAGCTGTTTTTT.

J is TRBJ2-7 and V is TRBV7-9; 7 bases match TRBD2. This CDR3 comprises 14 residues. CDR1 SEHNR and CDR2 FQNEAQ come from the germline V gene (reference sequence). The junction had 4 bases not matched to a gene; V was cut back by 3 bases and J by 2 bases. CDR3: CASSLSSGTYEQYF. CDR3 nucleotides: TGTGCCAGCAGCTTGTCTAGCGGTACCTACGAGCAGTACTTC.

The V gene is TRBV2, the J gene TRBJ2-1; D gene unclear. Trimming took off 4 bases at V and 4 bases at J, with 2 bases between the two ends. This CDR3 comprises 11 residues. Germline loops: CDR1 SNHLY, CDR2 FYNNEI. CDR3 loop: CASSGYNEQFF. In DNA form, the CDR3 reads TGTGCCAGCAGTGGATACAATGAGCAGTTCTTC.

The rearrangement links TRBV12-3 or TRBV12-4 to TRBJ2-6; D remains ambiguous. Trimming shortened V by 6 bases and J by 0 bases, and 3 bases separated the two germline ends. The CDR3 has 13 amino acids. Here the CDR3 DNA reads TGTGCCAGCAGGGACTCTGGGGCCAACGTCCTGACTTTC. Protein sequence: CASRDSGANVLTF.

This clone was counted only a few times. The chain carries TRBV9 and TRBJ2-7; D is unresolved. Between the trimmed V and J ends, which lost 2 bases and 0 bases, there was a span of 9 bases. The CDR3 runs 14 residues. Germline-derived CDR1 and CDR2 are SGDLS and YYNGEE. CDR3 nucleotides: TGTGCCAGCAGCGTGGCGGATAGCTCCTACGAGCAGTACTTC. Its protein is CASSVADSSYEQYF.

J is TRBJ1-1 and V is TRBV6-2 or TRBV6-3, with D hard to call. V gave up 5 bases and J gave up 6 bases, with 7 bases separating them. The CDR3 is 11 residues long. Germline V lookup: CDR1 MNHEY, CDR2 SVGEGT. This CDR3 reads CASSPGPEAFF. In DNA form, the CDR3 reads TGTGCCAGCAGTCCCGGCCCTGAAGCTTTCTTT.

This CDR3 is CAWGAGGSQPQHF. Here the CDR3 DNA reads TGTGCCTGGGGAGCAGGGGGATCCCAGCCCCAGCATTTT. This sequence joins TRBV30 and TRBJ1-5; TRBD1 agrees at 7 bases. J gave up 7 bases and V 5 bases, and 8 bases lay outside the gene matches. This CDR3 has 13 amino acids. Germline V CDR1 and CDR2: GTSNPN, SVGIG (reference sequence). The entire variable domain, with the rest obtained from reference TRBV30 and TRBJ1-5, is as follows: SQTIHQWPATLVQPVGSPLSLECTVEGTSNPNLYWYRQAAGRGLQLLFYSVGIGQISSEVPQNLSASRPQDRQFILSSKKLLLSDSGFYLCAWGAGGSQPQHFGDGTRLSIL.

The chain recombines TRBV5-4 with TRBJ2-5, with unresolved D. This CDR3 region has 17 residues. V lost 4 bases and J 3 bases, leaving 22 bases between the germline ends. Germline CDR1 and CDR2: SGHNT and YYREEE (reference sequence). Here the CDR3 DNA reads TGTGCCAGCAGCGCAACGGGCCAAACTAAGTCCGAAGAGACCCAGTACTTC. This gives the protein CASSATGQTKSEETQYF.

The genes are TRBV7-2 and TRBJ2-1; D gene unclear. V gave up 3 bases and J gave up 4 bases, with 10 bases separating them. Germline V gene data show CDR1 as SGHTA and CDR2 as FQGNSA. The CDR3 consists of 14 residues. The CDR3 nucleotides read TGTGCCAGCAGCTTTACACCGAATTACAATGAGCAGTTCTTC. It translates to CASSFTPNYNEQFF.

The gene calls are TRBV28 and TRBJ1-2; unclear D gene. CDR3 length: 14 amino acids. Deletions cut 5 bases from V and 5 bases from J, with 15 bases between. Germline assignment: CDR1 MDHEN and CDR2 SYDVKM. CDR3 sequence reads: CASSLREAPYGYTF. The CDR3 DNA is TGTGCCAGCAGTCTCCGCGAGGCGCCGTATGGCTACACCTTC.

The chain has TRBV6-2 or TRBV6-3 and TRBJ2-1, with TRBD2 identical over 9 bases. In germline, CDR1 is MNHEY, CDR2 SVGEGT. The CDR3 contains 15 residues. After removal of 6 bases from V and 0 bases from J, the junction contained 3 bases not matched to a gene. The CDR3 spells CASSLAGISYNEQFF. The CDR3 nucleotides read TGTGCCAGCAGCCTAGCGGGGATCTCCTACAATGAGCAGTTCTTC.

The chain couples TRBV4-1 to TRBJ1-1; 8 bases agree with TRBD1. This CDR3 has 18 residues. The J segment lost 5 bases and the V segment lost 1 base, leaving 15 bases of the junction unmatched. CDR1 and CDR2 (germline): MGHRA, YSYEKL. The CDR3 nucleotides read TGCGCCAGCAGCCAAGCAGAGTGGTTTAGACAGGGGTATACTGAAGCTTTCTTT. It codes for CASSQAEWFRQGYTEAFF.

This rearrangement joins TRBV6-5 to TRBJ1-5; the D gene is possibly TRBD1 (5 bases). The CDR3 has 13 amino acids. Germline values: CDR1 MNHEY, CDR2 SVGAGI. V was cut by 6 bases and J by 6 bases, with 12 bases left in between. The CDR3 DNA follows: TGTGCCAGCAGGGGGGGAGGGTTTCAGCCCCAGCATTTT. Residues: CASRGGGFQPQHF.

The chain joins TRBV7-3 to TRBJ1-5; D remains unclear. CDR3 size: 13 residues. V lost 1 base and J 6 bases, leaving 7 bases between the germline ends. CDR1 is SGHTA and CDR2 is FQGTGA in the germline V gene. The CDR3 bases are TGTGCCAGCAGCTTAATGATCGGTCAGCCCCAGCATTTT. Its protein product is CASSLMIGQPQHF.

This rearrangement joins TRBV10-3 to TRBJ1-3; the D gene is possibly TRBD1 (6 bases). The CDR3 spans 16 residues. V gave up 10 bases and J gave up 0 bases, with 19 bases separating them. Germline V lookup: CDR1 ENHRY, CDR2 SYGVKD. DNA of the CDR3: TGTGCCACCCTAGGACAGCAGGACGGCTCTGGAAACACCATATATTTT. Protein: CATLGQQDGSGNTIYF.

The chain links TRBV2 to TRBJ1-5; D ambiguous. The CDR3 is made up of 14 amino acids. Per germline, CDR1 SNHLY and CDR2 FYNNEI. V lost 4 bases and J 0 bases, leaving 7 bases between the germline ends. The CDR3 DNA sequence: TGTGCCAGCAGTGCTCAGAATAGCAATCAGCCCCAGCATTTT. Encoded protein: CASSAQNSNQPQHF. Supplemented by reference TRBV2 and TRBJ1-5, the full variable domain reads EPEVTQTPSHQVTQMGQEVILRCVPISNHLYFYWYRQILGQKVEFLVSFYNNEISEKSEIFDDQFSVERPDGSNFTLKIRSTKLEDSAMYFCASSAQNSNQPQHFGDGTRLSIL.

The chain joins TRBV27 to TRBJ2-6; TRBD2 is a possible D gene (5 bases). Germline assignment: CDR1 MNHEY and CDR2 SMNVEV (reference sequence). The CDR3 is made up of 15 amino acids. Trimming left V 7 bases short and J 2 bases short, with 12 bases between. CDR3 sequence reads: CASMGVWAGANVLTF. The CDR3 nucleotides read TGTGCCAGCATGGGAGTTTGGGCTGGGGCCAACGTCCTGACTTTC.

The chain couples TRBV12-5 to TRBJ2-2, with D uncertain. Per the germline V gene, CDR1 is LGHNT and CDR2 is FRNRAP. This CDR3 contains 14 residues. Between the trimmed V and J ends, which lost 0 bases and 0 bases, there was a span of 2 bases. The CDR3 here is CASGLVPNTGELFF. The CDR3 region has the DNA TGTGCTAGTGGTTTGGTACCGAACACCGGGGAGCTGTTTTTT.

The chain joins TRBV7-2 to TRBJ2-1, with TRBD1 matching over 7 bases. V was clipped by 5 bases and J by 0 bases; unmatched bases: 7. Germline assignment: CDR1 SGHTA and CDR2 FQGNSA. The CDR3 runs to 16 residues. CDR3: CASSARQGRSYNEQFF. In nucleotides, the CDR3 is TGTGCCAGCAGCGCAAGACAGGGCCGCTCCTACAATGAGCAGTTCTTC.

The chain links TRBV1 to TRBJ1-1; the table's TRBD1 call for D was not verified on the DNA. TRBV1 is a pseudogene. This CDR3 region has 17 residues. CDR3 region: CTSSQAVETGGNTEAFF. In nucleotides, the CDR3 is TGCACCAGCAGCCAAGCAGTTGAGACAGGGGGCAACACTGAAGCTTTCTTT.

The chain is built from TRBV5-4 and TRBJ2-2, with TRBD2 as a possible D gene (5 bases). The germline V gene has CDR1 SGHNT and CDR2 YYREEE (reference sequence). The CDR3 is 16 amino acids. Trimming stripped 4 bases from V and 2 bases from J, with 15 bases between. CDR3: CASSLPKGANTGELFF. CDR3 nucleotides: TGTGCCAGCAGCCTACCTAAGGGAGCAAACACCGGGGAGCTGTTTTTT.

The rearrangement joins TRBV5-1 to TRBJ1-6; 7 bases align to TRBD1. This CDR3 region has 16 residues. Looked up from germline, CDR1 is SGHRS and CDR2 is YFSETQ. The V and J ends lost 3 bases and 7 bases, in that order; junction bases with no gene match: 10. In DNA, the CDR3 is TGCGCCAGCAGCTCGAATGGACAGGTGTTAAATTCACCCCTCCACTTT. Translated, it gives CASSSNGQVLNSPLHF.

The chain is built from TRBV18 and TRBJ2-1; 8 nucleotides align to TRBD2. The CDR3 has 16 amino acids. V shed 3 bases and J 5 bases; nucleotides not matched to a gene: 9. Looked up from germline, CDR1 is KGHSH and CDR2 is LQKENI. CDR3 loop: CASSPRGGPPDNEQFF. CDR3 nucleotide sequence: TGTGCCAGCTCACCCCGGGGGGGGCCGCCCGACAATGAGCAGTTCTTC.

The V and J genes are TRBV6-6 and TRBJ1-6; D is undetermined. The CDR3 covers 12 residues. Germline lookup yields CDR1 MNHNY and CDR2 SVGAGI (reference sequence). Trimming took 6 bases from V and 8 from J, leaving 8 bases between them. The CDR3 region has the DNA TGTGCCAGCAGCGGAATAGATTCACCCCTCCACTTT. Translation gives CASSGIDSPLHF.

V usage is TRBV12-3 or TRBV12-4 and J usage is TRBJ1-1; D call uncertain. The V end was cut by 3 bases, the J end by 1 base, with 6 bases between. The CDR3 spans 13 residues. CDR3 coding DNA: TGTGCCAGCAGTTTTTCGACGAACACTGAAGCTTTCTTT. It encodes CASSFSTNTEAFF.

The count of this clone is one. The chain's CDR3 is CASSLYSSGRDTEAFF. CDR3 sequence (DNA): TGCGCCAGCAGCTTGTACTCTTCCGGGCGGGACACTGAAGCTTTCTTT. V usage is TRBV5-1 and J usage is TRBJ1-1; D is uncertain. The V gene lost 1 base and the J gene lost 3 bases, with 16 bases spanning the gap. Per the germline V gene, CDR1 is SGHRS and CDR2 is YFSETQ. The CDR3 has 16 residues.

CDR3 loop: CASSFRLFGGTNEKLFF. DNA of the CDR3: TGTGCCAGCAGTTTCCGACTTTTCGGGGGAACTAATGAAAAACTGTTTTTT. The V and J genes are TRBV27 and TRBJ1-4; D is possibly TRBD1 (5 bases). Germline-derived CDR1 and CDR2 are MNHEY and SMNVEV (reference sequence). The CDR3 length is 17 residues. V was cut by 3 bases and J by 1 base, with 15 bases left in between.

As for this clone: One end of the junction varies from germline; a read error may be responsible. CDR3 in DNA: TGTGCTAGCAGGGGGGAGAGATTGGGGCAGTACTTC. Residues: CASRGERLGQYF. The chain couples TRBV2 to TRBJ2-7; a possible D gene is TRBD1 (7 bases). The CDR3 extends over 12 amino acids. Germline V lookup: CDR1 SNHLY, CDR2 FYNNEI.

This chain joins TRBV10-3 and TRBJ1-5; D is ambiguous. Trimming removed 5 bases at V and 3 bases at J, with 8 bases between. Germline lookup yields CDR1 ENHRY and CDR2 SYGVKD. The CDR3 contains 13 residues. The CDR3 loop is CAISWDINQPQHF. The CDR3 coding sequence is TGTGCCATCAGTTGGGATATCAATCAGCCCCAGCATTTT.